Reported below is one TCR beta chain. As yet, its antigen is unknown. Library construction for TCR beta used iRepertoire HTBI primers and Arm-PCR of CDR3 regions. TCRdb passed the multiplex PCR reads through MiXCR, listing each CDR3 protein once. The sample shows about 660,000 distinct CDR3 sequences, 30% of them seen only once. The data are from a study of regulatory T cells in long-lasting Graves disease. Study overall: With positive TSH receptor antibodies and over 5 years of antithyroid drugs, Graves' disease was considered persistent.

The J segment lost 0 bases and the V segment lost 6 bases, leaving 5 bases of the junction unmatched. CDR1 is LNHDA, CDR2 SQIVND, per germline (reference sequence). The CDR3 has 16 residues. Indicated time point: persistent/refractory GD, antithyroid drugs over 5 years with positive TRAb. Construction of the TCR library relied on RNA isolated from PBMCs. Study-level findings and limits: Persistent Graves' patients showed a TCR diversity that was lower than that of newly diagnosed ones. Preferential use of TRBV28, TRBJ1-2 and TRBJ2-5 was seen in persistent disease. Exclusively peripheral blood, rather than thyroid tissue, was studied.

The specimen comprised peripheral blood mononuclear cells (PBMCs), sampled when the disease was refractory, from a patient treated with antithyroid drugs. The chain joins TRBV19 to TRBJ1-5, with 10 bases lining up with TRBD1. The receptor was derived from a female donor with Graves disease. The CDR3 region is CASSSTGGHSNQPQHF. In DNA form, the CDR3 reads TGTGCCAGTAGCTCGACAGGGGGCCATAGCAATCAGCCCCAGCATTTT. Filled out from reference TRBV19 and TRBJ1-5, the complete variable domain reads DGGITQSPKYLFRKEGQNVTLSCEQNLNHDAMYWYRQDPGQGLRLIYYSQIVNDFQKGDIAEGYSVSREKKESFPLTVTSAQKNPTAFYLCASSSTGGHSNQPQHFGDGTRLSIL.